The entry that follows covers one T cell receptor (beta chain) sequence. Its antigen is not known. A second PCR of 7 to 11 cycles used a sample-barcoded 5' primer and a J-beta primer mix. Each CDR3 protein gets one entry after TCRdb re-called the 5' RACE reads with MiXCR. The sample consists of 1.5 million to 2 million distinct CDR3 sequences, roughly 28% of them appearing once. There were healthy Caucasian individuals from Russia, aged about 6 to 95, serving as donors. The sample comes from a study of blood T cells in healthy people across ages. Study-level points and caveats: Long-lived donors carried more naive CD4+ cells and greater diversity than aged donors.

This CDR3 contains 16 residues. Deletions cut 6 bases from V and 4 bases from J, with 19 bases between. CDR1 is LNHDA, CDR2 SQIVND, per germline (reference sequence). This receptor was identified in a woman between 25 and 40 years old in good health. This chain uses TRBV19 with TRBJ1-5; D is ambiguous. The sample consisted of blood. DNA for the CDR3: TGTGCCAGTAGGAGGGTCCTCGCTAACCCTAATCAGCCCCAGCATTTT. Its translation is CASRRVLANPNQPQHF.